This T cell receptor (beta chain) was captured in a study of blood T cell repertoires in COVID-19. Study-wide background: PBMCs, B-cell-depleted T cells, or T cells were the source of the cDNA or gDNA that made up the material.

Original processing notes: Quantification of nucleated cells was approximated via reference gene primer amplification. Libraries were prepared by immunoSEQ multiplex PCR; TCRdb keeps only in-frame clonotypes and omits some of them. V, J and clone size are taken as reported in that table, and D and trimming were inferred from the DNA itself. The sample holds about 210,000 clones, about 86% seen once. The CDR3 totals 14 residues. CDR1 and CDR2 from the germline V gene are SQVTM and ANQGSEA. Trimming at V came to 5 bases and at J to 8 bases, leaving 10 bases not matched to a gene. The J gene is TRBJ2-1, the V gene TRBV29-1; 9 bases map to TRBD2. The source material was peripheral blood. The receptor was derived from a woman aged 45 to 65 with acute or convalescent COVID-19. The CDR3 region has the DNA TGCAGCGTTTGTCGGCTAGCGGGATGCGATGAGCAGTTCTTC. It is translated as CSVCRLAGCDEQFF.